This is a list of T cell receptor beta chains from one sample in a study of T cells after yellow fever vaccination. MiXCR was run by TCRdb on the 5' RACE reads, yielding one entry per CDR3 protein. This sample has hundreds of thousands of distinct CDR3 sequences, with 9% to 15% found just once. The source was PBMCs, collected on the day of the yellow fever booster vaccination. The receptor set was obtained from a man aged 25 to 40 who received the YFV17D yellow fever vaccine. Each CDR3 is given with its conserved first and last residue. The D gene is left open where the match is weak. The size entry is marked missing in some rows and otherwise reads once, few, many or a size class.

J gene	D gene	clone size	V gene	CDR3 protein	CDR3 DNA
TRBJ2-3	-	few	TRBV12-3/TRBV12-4	CASSLVQGLVDTQYF	TGTGCCAGCAGTTTGGTACAGGGCCTCGTAGATACGCAGTATTTT
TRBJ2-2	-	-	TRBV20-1	CSVLSADTGELFF	TGCAGTGTCCTAAGTGCGGACACCGGGGAGCTGTTTTTT
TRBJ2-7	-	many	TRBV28	CASSPNLGYEQYF	TGTGCCAGCAGTCCAAATCTAGGCTACGAGCAGTACTTC
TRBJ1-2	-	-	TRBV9	CASSVSGDGDYGYTF	TGTGCCAGCAGCGTATCTGGGGATGGAGACTATGGCTACACCTTC
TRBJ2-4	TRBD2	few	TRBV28	CASSVTSGRGGIAKNIQYF	TGTGCCAGCAGTGTGACTAGCGGGAGAGGAGGGATAGCCAAAAACATTCAGTACTTC
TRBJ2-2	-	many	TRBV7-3	CASSLAGTGELFF	TGTGCCAGCAGCTTAGCGGGCACCGGGGAGCTGTTTTTT
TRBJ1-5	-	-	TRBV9	CASSVGGNSNQPQHF	TGTGCCAGCAGCGTAGGAGGGAATAGCAATCAGCCCCAGCATTTT
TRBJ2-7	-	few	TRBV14	CASSPIKWNEQYF	TGTGCCAGCAGCCCCATAAAGTGGAACGAGCAGTACTTC
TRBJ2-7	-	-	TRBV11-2	CASSLELPTPEQYF	TGTGCCAGCAGCTTAGAACTACCCACACCCGAGCAGTACTTC
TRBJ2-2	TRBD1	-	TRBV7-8	CASSSAGTGVAGELFF	TGTGCCAGCAGCTCGGCCGGGACAGGGGTTGCCGGGGAGCTGTTTTTT
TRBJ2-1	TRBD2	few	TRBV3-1	CASSQPSGRRYNEQFF	TGTGCCAGCAGCCAACCCAGCGGGAGGAGGTACAATGAGCAGTTCTTC
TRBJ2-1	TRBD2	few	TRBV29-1	CSVEEGREYYNEQFF	TGCAGCGTTGAAGAGGGGCGGGAGTACTACAATGAGCAGTTCTTC
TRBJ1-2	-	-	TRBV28	CASIDNRLHYGYTF	TGTGCCAGTATCGACAATAGGTTGCACTATGGCTACACCTTC
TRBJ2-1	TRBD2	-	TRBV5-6	CASSQGTSGAFREQFF	TGTGCCAGCAGTCAGGGGACTAGCGGGGCGTTTAGAGAGCAGTTCTTC
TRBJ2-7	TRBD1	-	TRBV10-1	CASHRDRRNEQYF	TGCGCCAGCCATCGGGACAGACGCAACGAGCAGTACTTC
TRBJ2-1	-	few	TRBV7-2	CASSRTRGNYNEQFF	TGTGCCAGCAGCCGCACTAGGGGAAACTACAATGAGCAGTTCTTC
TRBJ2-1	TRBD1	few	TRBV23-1	CASSPGQGFGLNEQFF	TGCGCCAGCAGTCCCGGACAGGGATTTGGGTTGAATGAGCAGTTCTTC
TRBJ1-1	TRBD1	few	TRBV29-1	CSVVGTGNTEAFF	TGCAGCGTTGTCGGGACAGGGAACACTGAAGCTTTCTTT
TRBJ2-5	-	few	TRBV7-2	CASSLGYTGLKTQYF	TGTGCCAGCAGCTTAGGGTATACAGGGCTCAAGACCCAGTACTTC
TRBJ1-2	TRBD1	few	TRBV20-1	CSARLDRDNGYTF	TGCAGTGCCCGACTAGACAGGGATAATGGCTACACCTTC
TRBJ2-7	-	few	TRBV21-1	CASSFRTAPYEQYF	TGTGCCAGCAGCTTCCGGACGGCTCCCTACGAGCAGTACTTC
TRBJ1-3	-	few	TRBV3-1	CASSLQGSGNTIYF	TGTGCCAGCAGCCTACAGGGATCTGGAAACACCATATATTTT
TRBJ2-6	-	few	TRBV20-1	CSVGASAGANVLTF	TGCAGTGTTGGGGCGAGTGCGGGGGCCAACGTCCTGACTTTC
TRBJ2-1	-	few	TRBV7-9	CASSLALTSSYNEQFF	TGTGCCAGCAGCTTAGCTTTGACTAGCTCCTACAATGAGCAGTTCTTC
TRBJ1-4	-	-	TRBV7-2	CASSSFNEKLFF	TGTGCCAGCAGCTCCTTCAATGAAAAACTGTTTTTT
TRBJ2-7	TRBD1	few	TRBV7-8	CASSLRPGTGVYEQYF	TGTGCCAGCAGCTTACGACCCGGGACAGGGGTATACGAGCAGTACTTC
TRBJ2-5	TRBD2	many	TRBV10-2	CASSGLGHRLAGDQETQYF	TGCGCCAGCAGTGGGCTGGGACACCGACTAGCGGGGGACCAAGAGACCCAGTACTTC
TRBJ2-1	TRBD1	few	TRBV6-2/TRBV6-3	CASSYSAGGGNEQFF	TGTGCCAGCAGTTACTCGGCAGGGGGTGGGAATGAGCAGTTCTTC
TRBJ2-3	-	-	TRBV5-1	CASSLDPGPIRDTQYF	TGCGCCAGCAGCTTGGACCCAGGACCGATCCGGGATACGCAGTATTTT
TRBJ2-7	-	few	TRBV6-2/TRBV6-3	CASSPARDYEQYF	TGTGCCAGCAGTCCCGCGCGGGACTACGAGCAGTACTTC
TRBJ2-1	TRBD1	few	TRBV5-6	CASQRQGTDEQFF	TGTGCCAGTCAGCGACAGGGGACCGATGAGCAGTTCTTC
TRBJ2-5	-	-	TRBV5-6	CASGPGLEETQYF	TGTGCCAGCGGCCCCGGGCTCGAAGAGACCCAGTACTTC
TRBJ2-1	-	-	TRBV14	CASSQVRDEQFF	TGTGCCAGCAGCCAAGTGAGGGATGAGCAGTTCTTC
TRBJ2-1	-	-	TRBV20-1	CSIAPRHNEQFF	TGCAGTATAGCGCCGAGGCACAATGAGCAGTTCTTC
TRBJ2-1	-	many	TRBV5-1	CASSFRLSSYNEQFF	TGCGCCAGCAGCTTTCGGCTTTCCTCCTACAATGAGCAGTTCTTC
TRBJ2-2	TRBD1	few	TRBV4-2	CASSQESPGQGAYTGELFF	TGTGCCAGCAGCCAAGAATCCCCGGGACAGGGGGCTTACACCGGGGAGCTGTTTTTT
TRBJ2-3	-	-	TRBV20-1	CCARDLASTLLGDTQYF	TGCTGTGCTAGAGATCTGGCGAGTACACTCCTTGGGGATACGCAGTATTTT
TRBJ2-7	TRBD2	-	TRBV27	CASSGPGLGAYEQYF	TGTGCCAGCAGCGGACCGGGACTAGGAGCCTACGAGCAGTACTTC
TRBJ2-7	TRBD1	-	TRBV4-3	CASSQERDRGYEQYF	TGCGCCAGCAGCCAAGAGCGGGACAGGGGCTACGAGCAGTACTTC
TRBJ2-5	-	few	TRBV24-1	CATSDLRQGGETQYF	TGTGCCACCAGTGATTTGCGGCAGGGGGGGGAGACCCAGTACTTC
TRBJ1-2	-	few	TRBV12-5	CASGRRETRGYTF	TGTGCTAGTGGCCGACGGGAAACCCGTGGCTACACCTTC
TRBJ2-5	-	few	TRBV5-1	CASSLDGLRKETQYF	TGCGCCAGCAGCTTGGATGGGTTAAGGAAAGAGACCCAGTACTTC